The 2 T cell receptor beta chains given below trace back to one sample, sequenced in a study of blood T cell repertoires in COVID-19. Using immunoSEQ multiplex PCR, the repertoire was profiled, and TCRdb retains in-frame clones only, with some absent. The sample carries tens of thousands of clones, roughly 92% recorded once. Sequencing was done on a sample of peripheral blood. These receptors were taken from a man aged 45-60 years with active COVID-19.

The chain carries TRBV29-1 and TRBJ2-7, with 8 positions matching TRBD1. The CDR3 consists of 12 residues. V shed 4 bases and J 6 bases; nucleotides not matched to a gene: 5. Germline CDR1 is SQVTM and CDR2 is ANQGSEA. CDR3 bases: TGCAGCGTTGTAGCAGGGGGCGCCGAGCAGTACTTC. This codes for CSVVAGGAEQYF.

The V and J genes are TRBV7-3 and TRBJ2-2; D perhaps matches TRBD1 (6 bases). This CDR3 has 19 amino acids. The ends were cut back, 0 bases at V and 5 bases at J, with 22 bases in the middle. The V gene's germline CDR1 is SGHTA and CDR2 FQGTGA. The CDR3, as DNA: TGTGCCAGCAGCTTAACCCACCCCGCTAGTGAGGGGGAAACCGGGGAGCTGTTTTTT. This sequence encodes CASSLTHPASEGETGELFF.